The TCR beta chain described here comes from a study of post-analysis software for immune sequencing data. Study overall: Courses of disease covered relapsing-remitting, secondary progressive and progressive-relapsing multiple sclerosis.

This clonotype occurred a few times. Its antigen is not known. Tagging with unique molecular identifiers was a feature of the TCR beta cDNA libraries. T cells numbering roughly 0.9 to 11 million gave rise to 400,000 to 550,000 cDNA molecules. MiXCR, run by TCRdb on the PCR reads, gives a single entry per CDR3 protein. The data contain approximately 400,000 distinct CDR3 sequences, about a third of them singletons. The V gene's germline CDR1 is SGHTA and CDR2 FQGNSA. CDR3 size: 16 residues. V lost 5 bases to trimming and J lost 5 bases, with 20 bases between them. Findings of the study overall: The five TRBV segments detected at higher frequency in patients than in controls included TRBV5-6, TRBV5-1 and TRBV20-1.

Material: blood. V and J are TRBV7-2 and TRBJ2-3; D remains ambiguous. This TCR derives from a girl between 10 and 17 years old with multiple sclerosis. In DNA, the CDR3 is TGTGCCAGCAGCCCCCATCGGCCCAAGGCAGGAGATACGCAGTATTTT. This codes for CASSPHRPKAGDTQYF.